This entry lists 10 T cell receptor beta chains sequenced from one sample in a study of blood T cell repertoires in COVID-19. Libraries were prepared by immunoSEQ multiplex PCR; TCRdb keeps only in-frame clonotypes and omits some of them. The data show fewer than 500,000 clones, roughly nine tenths seen once. What was sequenced was PBMCs or T cells enriched from blood (not recorded which). All receptors come from a young man who had recovered from COVID-19.

CDR3 bases: TGTGCCAGCAGTATGGACAGACTCACCGGGGAGCTGTTTTTT. Translating gives CASSMDRLTGELFF. This chain joins TRBV6-5 and TRBJ2-2, with D possibly matching TRBD1 (6 bases). This CDR3 has 14 amino acids. Germline V gene lookup returns CDR1 MNHEY and CDR2 SVGAGI. Trimming removed 5 bases at V and 4 bases at J, with 11 bases between.

The V call is TRBV28, the J call TRBJ2-5, with 14 nucleotides matching TRBD2. Germline assignment: CDR1 MDHEN and CDR2 SYDVKM. After removal of 6 bases from V and 5 bases from J, the junction contained 11 bases not matched to a gene. This CDR3 spans 17 amino acids. The chain's CDR3 is CASSLGTSGSWGETQYF. The CDR3 DNA is TGTGCCAGCAGCCTTGGGACTAGCGGGAGTTGGGGGGAGACCCAGTACTTC.

This CDR3 is CASSQVATGIIGYTF. CDR3 nucleotides: TGTGCCAGCAGCCAAGTGGCTACGGGGATTATAGGCTACACCTTC. The chain joins TRBV3-1 (or the pseudogene TRBV3-2) to TRBJ1-2; no clear D. Looked up from germline, CDR1 is LGHDT and CDR2 is YNNKEL (reference sequence). CDR3 length equals 15 residues. V lost 1 base, J lost 8 bases, and 17 bases lay in between.

This sequence joins TRBV15 and TRBJ2-1; D might be TRBD2 (7 bases). Germline-derived CDR1 and CDR2 are LNHNV and YYDKDF (reference sequence). This CDR3 contains 17 residues. V was clipped by 0 bases and J by 7 bases, with 19 bases between them. DNA of the CDR3: TGTGCCACCAGCAGAGATCCGAGGGTGAGGGGGGGTAATGAGCAGTTCTTC. This codes for CATSRDPRVRGGNEQFF.

The chain uses TRBV18 and TRBJ2-7; 9 positions agree with TRBD2. CDR1 is KGHSH, CDR2 LQKENI, per germline. This CDR3 comprises 13 residues. With 2 bases clipped from V and 5 bases from J, the junction kept 1 base outside the gene matches. CDR3 coding DNA: TGTGCCAGCTCACCAGCTAGCGGGGACGAGCAGTACTTC. The encoded protein is CASSPASGDEQYF.

The chain couples TRBV30 to TRBJ1-2, with 10 bases that match TRBD1. Germline CDR1 reads GTSNPN; CDR2 reads SVGIG (reference sequence). The junction had 10 bases not matched to a gene; V was cut back by 6 bases and J by 6 bases. The CDR3 length is 14 residues. The CDR3 DNA is TGTGCCTGTTCTCCCGCCGGGACAGGGGATGGCTACACCTTC. Translating gives CACSPAGTGDGYTF.

The V and J genes are TRBV25-1 and TRBJ2-1, with a possible D match to TRBD2 (5 bases). Germline values: CDR1 MGHDK, CDR2 SYGVNS. CDR3 size: 16 residues. Deletions cut 2 bases from V and 4 bases from J, with 15 bases between. The CDR3 region is CASSEGVGAGYNEQFF. The CDR3 region has the DNA TGTGCCAGCAGTGAAGGGGTGGGAGCTGGTTACAATGAGCAGTTCTTC.

The chain employs TRBV2 and TRBJ2-1; D gene uncertain. V lost 6 bases, J lost 8 bases, and 20 bases lay in between. Germline V gene data show CDR1 as SNHLY and CDR2 as FYNNEI. The CDR3 spans 15 residues. DNA for the CDR3: TGTGCCAGCAGAGCCGCCCCGTCTGTGTCCGATGAGCAGTTCTTC. Protein product: CASRAAPSVSDEQFF.

The chain links TRBV7-2 to TRBJ1-2; TRBD1 is a possible D gene (5 bases). The V end lost 2 bases, the J end lost 7 bases, and 11 bases lay between the germline ends. CDR3 size: 13 residues. Germline loops: CDR1 SGHTA, CDR2 FQGNSA. CDR3 coding DNA: TGTGCCAGCAGCTTAAACATCAGGGTTGGCTACACCTTC. Its translation: CASSLNIRVGYTF.

On this clone: This CDR3 fails to terminate in the conserved phenylalanine or tryptophan, so it likely reflects a read error. It is unclear where the CDR3 begins or ends on the DNA, so no DNA is shown, and the CDR3 is as TCRdb lists it. The rearrangement links TRBV18 to TRBJ2-7; the table's D call of TRBD2 was not tested on the DNA. Germline CDR1 reads KGHSH; CDR2 reads LQKENI. Ends included, the CDR3 has 10 residues. The CDR3 protein is CASSPSRECS.